This T cell receptor (beta chain) was found in a study of regulatory T cells in long-lasting Graves disease (dated by TCRdb to the early 2020s). Regarding the research as a whole: Antithyroid drugs had been taken for less than 3 months by newly diagnosed Graves' disease patients. This study used TCR sequencing and RNA sequencing of peripheral blood to compare persistent Graves' disease patients against newly diagnosed Graves' disease patients. The study was conducted in China and was registered as a clinical trial. A total of approximately 35 samples underwent TCR sequencing: about 13 from persistent and roughly 20 from newly diagnosed Graves' disease patients. Here is what the overall study found, with its caveats: More public clonotypes were shared among persistent patients (roughly 2,700) than among newly diagnosed patients (under 1,000). Because the primary lesion, thyroid tissue, could not be accessed, the study looked at peripheral blood alone. Only the TCR beta chain was sequenced and analyzed. Persistent disease showed preferential use of TRBV28, TRBJ1-2 and TRBJ2-5, whereas newly diagnosed disease favored TRBV20-1 and TRBJ2-1. Persistent Graves' disease patients showed lower TCR Shannon entropy and fewer highly expanded clones than newly diagnosed patients, suggesting clonal expansion. The small sample size was acknowledged by the authors as a limitation that may reduce accuracy.

V lost 4 bases and J lost 7 bases; the stretch between them is 13 bases long. From the germline V gene, CDR1 is MGHRA and CDR2 is YSYEKL. Reading from cysteine to phenylalanine, the CDR3 counts 13 amino acids. The entry retains the CDR3 DNA only, 39 bases that are in frame from base 1. At least ten counts were recorded for this clonotype. Its specific antigen is unknown. There are no base qualities to consult, and no much larger clone falls within one base. The intended sense of this specimen's time point label: newly diagnosed GD, antithyroid drugs for less than 3 months. For both TCR sequencing and RNA sequencing, RNA was extracted from PBMCs in TRIzol. The diagnosis of Graves' disease was made according to American Thyroid Association guidelines. Patients for the study were recruited at an endocrinology department in Xi'an, China. Each patient gave about 8.1 milliliters of peripheral blood, collected in an EDTA anticoagulant tube. Ficoll Paque Plus density gradient separation was used to isolate PBMCs, and no further T cell sorting was done. An Agilent 2100 Bioanalyzer and agarose gel were used to check RNA quality, and a NanoDrop 2000 was used to measure RNA concentration.

The protocol used for the library was multiplex PCR. The sample was run on an Illumina HiSeq 4000. CDR3 regions were amplified by Arm-PCR with iRepertoire HTBI primers to construct TCR beta libraries. PCR products were gel purified before sequencing. In the source study's methods: A total of under 80 TRBV and approximately 15 TRBJ segments were identified across samples and were used for gene usage analysis of CDR3 amino acid clonotypes. COPE and FqMerger were used to merge filtered high-quality paired reads into contigs. BLAST was used to align contigs to the IMGT TRBV, TRBD and TRBJ reference genes, and CDR3 was defined following IMGT. Clonotypes above 0.1% frequency were classified as highly expanded clones. Shannon entropy was used to measure repertoire diversity, and the Gini coefficient was used to measure V-J evenness. Clonotypes shared by more than one individual were considered public. TCRdb redid the processing of the public reads, applying fastp at Q25 and MiXCR, and retained in-frame beta chains. Every distinct CDR3 protein forms one entry, paired with its most common genes and DNA. TCRdb's processing, not the authors' own work, is the source of the V and J calls. The sample profile shows approximately 400,000 distinct CDR3 sequences; 15% of them were found once. The ten largest clonotypes hold around a fifth of the sample.

Source: peripheral blood mononuclear cells (PBMCs), taken at new diagnosis, from a patient treated with antithyroid drugs. This TCR was sampled from a female donor with Graves disease. The chain was built from TRBV4-1 and TRBJ1-2; a confident D gene designation cannot be given. Read as DNA, the sequence is TGCGCCAGCAGCCTGGATTCGAGGGCTGGCTACACCTTC. Translated, this is CASSLDSRAGYTF.